This TCR beta chain originates from a study of identical twins. This CDR3 spans 16 amino acids. Trimming at V came to 0 bases and at J to 4 bases, leaving 3 bases not matched to a gene. The germline gives CDR1 MNHEY, CDR2 SVGAGI. The authors used template switching to add a universal primer site and gave cDNA unique molecular identifiers. TCRdb reprocessed the 5' RACE reads with MiXCR, giving one entry per CDR3 protein. The sample yields about 480,000 distinct CDR3 sequences, approximately 15% seen once. Points from the study as a whole: Memory repertoires lacked the insertion deficit that abundant cord blood beta clonotypes showed. Within beta out-of-frame sequences, the excess sharing observed between twins was weaker.

This clonotype occurred a few times. What it recognizes is unknown. This sample also appeared in a second study, on yellow fever vaccine responses in identical twins.

This receptor was identified in a woman between 18 and 30 years old in good health. This sequence joins TRBV6-5 and TRBJ2-1; 10 bases fit TRBD2. The specimen was CD4+ T cells sorted from blood. The CDR3 DNA is TGTGCCAGCAGTTACTCGGTACTAGCGGGATACAATGAGCAGTTCTTC. Translated, it gives CASSYSVLAGYNEQFF.